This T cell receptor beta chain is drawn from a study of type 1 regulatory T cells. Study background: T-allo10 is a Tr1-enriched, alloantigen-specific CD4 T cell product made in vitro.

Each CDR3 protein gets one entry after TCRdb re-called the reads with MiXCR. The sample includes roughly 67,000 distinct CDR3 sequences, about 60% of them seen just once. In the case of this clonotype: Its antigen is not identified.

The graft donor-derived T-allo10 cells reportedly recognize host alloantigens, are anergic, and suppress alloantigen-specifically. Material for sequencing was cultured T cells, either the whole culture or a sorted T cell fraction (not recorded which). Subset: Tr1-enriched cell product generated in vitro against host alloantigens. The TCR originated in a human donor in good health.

DNA for the CDR3: TGTGCCAGCAACACTGGAAGTAGTAGGGACACCGGGGAGCTGTTTTTT. It translates to CASNTGSSRDTGELFF. This chain links TRBV6-5 with TRBJ2-2, with no clear D. Germline lookup yields CDR1 MNHEY and CDR2 SVGAGI. Between the trimmed V and J ends, which lost 7 bases and 3 bases, there was a span of 18 bases. CDR3 length equals 16 residues.